This TCR beta chain appears in the sequencing data of a study of CD8 T cells in ankylosing spondylitis. Study-wide points: Clones tied to disease were said to be significantly enriched in matched ankylosing spondylitis synovial fluid. In synovial fluid and blood from reactive arthritis, some motif variants were previously reported. The study identified a TCR beta motif of roughly eight highly homologous variants that appeared characteristic of ankylosing spondylitis blood.

This clonotype occurred many times. Its antigen is unknown. Quantitative 5'-RACE was performed with molecular barcodes, and it yielded the TCR beta libraries. One entry per CDR3 protein, called by TCRdb with MiXCR from the 5' RACE reads. The table lists 670,000 or so distinct CDR3 sequences, 15% to 20% of them singletons. Source material: blood, either unsorted or a sorted T cell fraction (not recorded which). The TCR was taken from a male donor with ankylosing spondylitis.

CDR3 sequence (DNA): TGCGCCAGCAGCACAGGTTCGGACGCGGGGGGCCTTTACAATGAGCAGTTCTTC. Amino acids: CASSTGSDAGGLYNEQFF. This chain links TRBV5-1 with TRBJ2-1, with 8 bases aligning to TRBD2. The V gene's germline CDR1 is SGHRS and CDR2 YFSETQ. V shed 4 bases and J 4 bases; nucleotides not matched to a gene: 16. CDR3 length: 18 amino acids.